These 27 T cell receptor beta chains were sequenced from one sample in a study of blood T cell repertoires in COVID-19. Sequenced by immunoSEQ multiplex PCR; TCRdb stores in-frame clones only, minus some. In the table there are about 94,000 clones, 80% of which are singletons. The specimen was peripheral blood. These TCRs come from a woman of 80 years or more with acute or convalescent COVID-19.

The chain couples TRBV7-9 to TRBJ2-3; maybe TRBD1 (6 bases). V shed 5 bases and J shed 0 bases, with 12 bases lying between them. The length of the CDR3 is 15 residues. Germline loops: CDR1 SEHNR, CDR2 FQNEAQ (reference sequence). CDR3 bases: TGTGCCAGCAGCCCCGGGACAAAAAGCACAGATACGCAGTATTTT. Encoded protein: CASSPGTKSTDTQYF. The whole variable domain, remainder taken from reference TRBV7-9 and TRBJ2-3, is DTGVSQNPRHKITKRGQNVTFRCDPISEHNRLYWYRQTLGQGPEFLTYFQNEAQLEKSRLLSDRFSAERPKGSFSTLEIQRTEQGDSAMYLCASSPGTKSTDTQYFGPGTRLTVL.

CDR3 amino acids: CASSPPFPSETQYF. CDR3 bases: TGTGCCAGCTCACCACCGTTCCCTAGTGAGACCCAGTACTTC. V gene TRBV18 combines with J gene TRBJ2-5; D not certain. Germline-derived CDR1 and CDR2 are KGHSH and LQKENI. V lost 0 bases and J 5 bases, leaving 10 bases between the germline ends. The CDR3 length is 14 residues.

J is TRBJ2-1 and V is TRBV9; no clear D gene. CDR3 length: 14 residues. CDR1 is SGDLS and CDR2 is YYNGEE in the germline V gene. The ends were cut back, 0 bases at V and 1 base at J, with 5 bases in the middle. The CDR3 DNA follows: TGTGCCAGCAGCGTAGGCAGGTCCTACAATGAGCAGTTCTTC. It encodes CASSVGRSYNEQFF.

This clone turned up a few times. The chain recombines TRBV4-1 with TRBJ2-5; 7 nucleotides align to TRBD1. The CDR3 totals 16 residues. Germline V gives CDR1 MGHRA, CDR2 YSYEKL. Trimming took 2 bases from V and 2 from J; bases not matched to a gene: 8. The CDR3 loop reads CASSQNSGTAQETQYF. The CDR3 DNA follows: TGCGCCAGCAGCCAAAATTCGGGGACAGCTCAAGAGACCCAGTACTTC.

This clone was detected once. The chain carries TRBV5-4 and TRBJ2-7; a possible D gene is TRBD1 (7 bases). The V gene lost 4 bases and the J gene lost 0 bases, with 17 bases spanning the gap. The germline gives CDR1 SGHNT, CDR2 YYREEE (reference sequence). CDR3 length equals 16 residues. This chain's CDR3 is CASSPSRGTDSYEQYF. The CDR3 DNA is TGTGCCAGCAGCCCATCACGCGGGACAGACTCCTACGAGCAGTACTTC.

This clone came up a few times. The CDR3 is CASSLGPGGRGDTQYF. The CDR3, as DNA: TGTGCCAGCAGCTTAGGACCGGGGGGCCGGGGGGATACGCAGTATTTT. The chain recombines TRBV7-2 with TRBJ2-3; a possible D gene is TRBD2 (7 bases). Germline-derived CDR1 and CDR2 are SGHTA and FQGNSA. Trimming pared 1 base from V and 6 bases from J, leaving 17 bases between. The CDR3 runs 16 residues.

The genes are TRBV6-4 and TRBJ2-7; 11 bases are shared with TRBD1. This CDR3 contains 15 residues. Germline V CDR1 and CDR2: MRHNA, SNTAGT. Trimming at V came to 5 bases and at J to 9 bases, leaving 12 bases not matched to a gene. In DNA, the CDR3 is TGTGCCAGCAGTACCCGGGACAGGGGGGCGAGAGGGCAGTACTTC. The encoded protein is CASSTRDRGARGQYF.

This clone was counted only a few times. The chain employs TRBV5-1 and TRBJ1-1; possible D gene TRBD1, 5 bases. The V gene's germline CDR1 is SGHRS and CDR2 YFSETQ. The CDR3 runs 16 residues. With 0 bases removed from V and 4 bases from J, the gap between germline ends came to 16 bases. DNA for the CDR3: TGCGCCAGCAGCTTGGTGTCAGGGAATGTTGGCACTGAAGCTTTCTTT. It codes for CASSLVSGNVGTEAFF.

This sequence joins TRBV29-1 and TRBJ2-7, with 9 bases aligning to TRBD1. CDR1 SQVTM and CDR2 ANQGSEA come from the germline V gene. The length of the CDR3 is 15 residues. The ends lost 2 bases at V and 6 bases at J; junction bases unmatched: 11. CDR3 in DNA: TGCAGCGTTGAAAAGGCCGGGACAGGGATTTCCGAGCAGTACTTC. This translates into CSVEKAGTGISEQYF.

The chain is built from TRBV6-5 and TRBJ2-5; possibly TRBD2 for D (5 bases). CDR1 and CDR2 (germline): MNHEY, SVGAGI. This CDR3 spans 12 amino acids. Trimming removed 6 bases from V and 5 bases from J, with 10 bases in between. CDR3 sequence (DNA): TGTGCCAGCAGGGAGGCATGGGAGACCCAGTACTTC. It encodes CASREAWETQYF.

The rearrangement uses TRBV9 and TRBJ1-5; TRBD1 is a possible D gene (6 bases). The CDR3 extends over 15 amino acids. V was pared by 2 bases and J by 5 bases, with 14 bases between. The germline V gene has CDR1 SGDLS and CDR2 YYNGEE. The chain's CDR3 is CASSVGGRGYQPQHF. In DNA form, the CDR3 reads TGTGCCAGCAGCGTGGGAGGGAGGGGGTATCAGCCCCAGCATTTT.

This clone was detected once. The chain combines TRBV30 with TRBJ2-1, with 8 bases aligning to TRBD1. The CDR3 length is 13 residues. The V segment lost 6 bases and the J segment 9 bases; nucleotides outside the gene matches: 10. From germline, CDR1 is GTSNPN and CDR2 SVGIG (reference sequence). This chain's CDR3 is CACLGRQGTEQFF. CDR3 nucleotides: TGTGCCTGCCTAGGGAGACAGGGGACTGAGCAGTTCTTC. The entire variable domain, with the rest obtained from reference TRBV30 and TRBJ2-1, is as follows: SQTIHQWPATLVQPVGSPLSLECTVEGTSNPNLYWYRQAAGRGLQLLFYSVGIGQISSEVPQNLSASRPQDRQFILSSKKLLLSDSGFYLCACLGRQGTEQFFGPGTRLTVL.

The gene calls are TRBV29-1 and TRBJ1-1, with 7 bases aligning to TRBD1. This CDR3 is 14 amino acids long. V shed 7 bases and J 4 bases; nucleotides not matched to a gene: 12. CDR1 and CDR2 (germline): SQVTM, ANQGSEA. CDR3 residues: CSGRRDRSSTEAFF. CDR3 DNA: TGCAGCGGACGTCGGGACAGAAGCTCCACTGAAGCTTTCTTT.

The chain is built from TRBV15 and TRBJ1-2; 8 nucleotides line up with TRBD1. The CDR3 contains 15 residues. J lost 4 bases, V lost 5 bases, and 9 bases had no gene match. Germline V CDR1 and CDR2: LNHNV, YYDKDF (reference sequence). CDR3 region: CATSSLQGVSYGYTF. The CDR3 nucleotides are TGTGCCACCAGCTCCCTACAGGGGGTGTCCTATGGCTACACCTTC.

J is TRBJ2-2 and V is TRBV9; tentative D call: TRBD2 (5 bases). Trimming cost V 2 bases and J 4 bases, with 12 bases left between them. The CDR3 totals 15 residues. The germline V gene encodes CDR1 SGDLS and CDR2 YYNGEE. CDR3 DNA: TGTGCCAGCAGCGTTTTTCCAGGAGGCACCGGGGAGCTGTTTTTT. As protein: CASSVFPGGTGELFF. Full variable domain (rest looked up from reference TRBV9 and TRBJ2-2): DSGVTQTPKHLITATGQRVTLRCSPRSGDLSVYWYQQSLDQGLQFLIQYYNGEERAKGNILERFSAQQFPDLHSELNLSSLELGDSALYFCASSVFPGGTGELFFGEGSRLTVL.

This clone was found a few times. The gene calls are TRBV2 and TRBJ2-4; tentatively, D is TRBD2 (6 bases). Trimming left V 5 bases short and J 6 bases short, with 17 bases between. Looked up from germline, CDR1 is SNHLY and CDR2 is FYNNEI. This CDR3 comprises 15 residues. The CDR3 reads CASSLPGERGNIQYF. The CDR3 nucleotides are TGTGCCAGCAGTTTACCGGGGGAAAGGGGAAACATTCAGTACTTC. The full variable domain, completed using reference TRBV2 and TRBJ2-4, is EPEVTQTPSHQVTQMGQEVILRCVPISNHLYFYWYRQILGQKVEFLVSFYNNEISEKSEIFDDQFSVERPDGSNFTLKIRSTKLEDSAMYFCASSLPGERGNIQYFGAGTRLSVL.

This chain links TRBV7-9 with TRBJ2-3, with D tentatively TRBD1 (6 bases). The V end lost 1 base, the J end lost 2 bases, and 13 bases lay between the germline ends. Per germline, CDR1 SEHNR and CDR2 FQNEAQ (reference sequence). This CDR3 contains 16 residues. The CDR3 DNA is TGTGCCAGCAGCTTAGGGATGGACAGATACACAGATACGCAGTATTTT. This translates into CASSLGMDRYTDTQYF.

The genes are TRBV7-6 and TRBJ1-1; TRBD1 agrees at 8 bases. Germline V gene lookup returns CDR1 SGHVS and CDR2 FNYEAQ. The CDR3 loop spans 15 amino acids. V lost 2 bases and J lost 1; bases outside the gene matches: 3. In nucleotides, the CDR3 is TGTGCCAGCAGCTTAACCGACAGGGGGAACACTGAAGCTTTCTTT. This gives the protein CASSLTDRGNTEAFF.

V is TRBV4-1 and J is TRBJ2-1, with D possibly matching TRBD2 (5 bases). The CDR3 consists of 16 residues. Germline-derived CDR1 and CDR2 are MGHRA and YSYEKL. Trimming took off 4 bases at V and 0 bases at J, with 13 bases between the two ends. CDR3 loop: CASSPAGVSSYNEQFF. As DNA, the CDR3 is TGCGCCAGCAGCCCCGCCGGGGTGAGCTCCTACAATGAGCAGTTCTTC.

This clone was observed a handful of times. This chain uses TRBV5-1 with TRBJ2-3, with no clear D. CDR3 length: 13 residues. V was cut by 7 bases and J by 6 bases, with 15 bases left in between. Per the germline V gene, CDR1 is SGHRS and CDR2 is YFSETQ. The CDR3 loop reads CASYAERVDTQYF. The CDR3 bases are TGCGCCAGCTACGCTGAGCGCGTGGATACGCAGTATTTT.

The chain couples TRBV6-2 or TRBV6-3 to TRBJ2-5, with D perhaps matching TRBD1 (5 bases). Trimming removed 2 bases at V and 6 bases at J, with 10 bases between. The CDR3 contains 13 residues. In germline, CDR1 is MNHEY, CDR2 SVGEGT. CDR3 in amino acids: CASSYPPGKTQYF. For the CDR3, the DNA is TGTGCCAGCAGTTACCCTCCAGGGAAGACCCAGTACTTC.

The chain couples TRBV19 to TRBJ2-1; the D gene is possibly TRBD1 (5 bases). The germline V gene has CDR1 LNHDA and CDR2 SQIVND (reference sequence). Trimming left V 1 base short and J 9 bases short, with 13 bases between. The CDR3 spans 14 residues. CDR3 protein: CASSIGQGFGEQFF. The CDR3 nucleotides read TGTGCCAGTAGTATAGGCCAGGGTTTCGGTGAGCAGTTCTTC.

The gene calls are TRBV7-8 and TRBJ1-1, with D hard to call. Germline-derived CDR1 and CDR2 are SGHVS and FQNEAQ. This CDR3 is 13 amino acids long. V dropped 0 bases and J dropped 4 bases, with 6 bases sitting between them. The chain's CDR3 is CASSLARVTEAFF. The DNA for the CDR3 is TGTGCCAGCAGCTTAGCCCGGGTCACTGAAGCTTTCTTT.

The chain couples TRBV6-2 or TRBV6-3 to TRBJ2-1, with 8 bases identical to TRBD2. Germline CDR1 and CDR2: MNHEY and SVGEGT. The junction had 10 bases not matched to a gene; V was cut back by 6 bases and J by 3 bases. The CDR3 contains 16 residues. The CDR3 is CASSSRTSRNYNEQFF. The CDR3 region has the DNA TGTGCCAGCAGCTCAAGGACTAGCCGGAACTACAATGAGCAGTTCTTC.

V and J are TRBV5-1 and TRBJ2-1, with a weak D call TRBD2 (5 bases). The V and J ends lost 5 bases and 10 bases respectively, with 13 bases between them. The CDR3 spans 12 residues. Per germline, CDR1 SGHRS and CDR2 YFSETQ. The CDR3 loop is CASSPFGGEQFF. CDR3 in DNA: TGCGCCAGCAGTCCCTTCGGCGGGGAGCAGTTCTTC.

This sequence joins TRBV19 and TRBJ2-1; 7 nucleotides align to TRBD2. CDR3 size: 15 residues. With 1 base clipped from V and 5 bases from J, the junction kept 5 bases outside the gene matches. The germline V gene has CDR1 LNHDA and CDR2 SQIVND (reference sequence). The CDR3 spells CASSIAGTTNNEQFF. The CDR3 DNA reads as TGTGCCAGTAGTATAGCCGGGACTACCAACAATGAGCAGTTCTTC.

This clone occurred once. The chain is built from TRBV7-9 and TRBJ1-3; possibly TRBD1 for D (5 bases). Germline V gene sequence: CDR1 SEHNR, CDR2 FQNEAQ (reference sequence). Trimming took off 4 bases at V and 0 bases at J, with 16 bases between the two ends. The CDR3 loop spans 17 amino acids. The DNA of the CDR3 is TGTGCCAGCAGCTCGGACACAGAACTGCACTCTGGAAACACCATATATTTT. It encodes CASSSDTELHSGNTIYF.